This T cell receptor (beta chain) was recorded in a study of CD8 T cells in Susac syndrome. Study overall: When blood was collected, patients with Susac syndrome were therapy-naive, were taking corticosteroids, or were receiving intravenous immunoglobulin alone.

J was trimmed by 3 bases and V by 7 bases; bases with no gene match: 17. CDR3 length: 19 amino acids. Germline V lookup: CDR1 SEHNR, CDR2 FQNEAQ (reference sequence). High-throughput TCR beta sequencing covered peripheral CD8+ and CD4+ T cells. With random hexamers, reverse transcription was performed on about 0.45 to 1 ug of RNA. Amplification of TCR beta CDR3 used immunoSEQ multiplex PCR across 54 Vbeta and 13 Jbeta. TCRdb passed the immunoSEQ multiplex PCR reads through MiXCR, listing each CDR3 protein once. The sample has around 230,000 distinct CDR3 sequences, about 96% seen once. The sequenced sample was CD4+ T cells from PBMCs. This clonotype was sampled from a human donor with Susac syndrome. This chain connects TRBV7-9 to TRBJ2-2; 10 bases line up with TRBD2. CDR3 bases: TGTGCCAGCATCCCGCACCCGCTAGCGGGAGCGGTATACACCGGGGAGCTGTTTTTT. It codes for CASIPHPLAGAVYTGELFF.